These T cell receptor beta chains were read from a single sample in a study of blood T cell repertoires in COVID-19. The repertoire was sequenced with immunoSEQ multiplex PCR; TCRdb's copy has only in-frame clones and lacks some. The sample has some 250,000 clones; around 87% are singletons. Sample: peripheral blood. These receptors were taken from a woman in her seventies with active or convalescent COVID-19. CDR3s include the opening cysteine and the closing phenylalanine or tryptophan. The D gene is left open where the match is weak. Clone size is given for some rows only: seen once, a few or many times, or a class if the clone is expanded.

TRBJ1-2 TRBD1 TRBV5-1 NA CASSGQALYGYTF TGCGCCAGCAGCGGACAGGCTTTATATGGCTACACCTTC
TRBJ1-2 NA TRBV19 few CASSPRTARYTF TGTGCCAGTAGTCCTCGGACAGCCCGCTACACCTTC
TRBJ1-2 TRBD1 TRBV7-7 NA CASSLAGQTYGYTF TGTGCTAGCAGCTTAGCGGGACAGACTTATGGCTACACCTTC
TRBJ1-1 TRBD1 TRBV5-5 few CASSWNRGSEAFF TGTGCCAGCAGCTGGAACAGGGGGAGCGAAGCTTTCTTT
TRBJ1-6 NA TRBV11-3 few CASSSSPAANSPLHF TGTGCCAGCAGCTCTAGCCCCGCCGCTAATTCACCCCTCCACTTT
TRBJ2-1 NA TRBV7-7 NA CASSLGAGAHEQFF TGTGCCAGCAGCTTAGGTGCAGGGGCGCATGAGCAGTTCTTC
TRBJ1-2 TRBD1 TRBV7-9 few CASSLHGTEVGYTF TGTGCCAGCAGCTTACACGGGACAGAGGTTGGCTACACCTTC
TRBJ1-1 NA TRBV5-1 NA CASSYTGSPEAFF TGCGCCAGCAGCTATACAGGGAGCCCGGAAGCTTTCTTT
TRBJ2-1 TRBD1 TRBV10-3 NA CATEDRAFYNEQFF TGTGCCACCGAGGACAGGGCTTTTTACAATGAGCAGTTCTTC
TRBJ2-1 TRBD1 TRBV6-2/TRBV6-3 NA CASSAQGQGGINEQFF TGTGCCAGCAGTGCCCAGGGACAGGGAGGTATCAATGAGCAGTTCTTC
TRBJ1-5 TRBD1 TRBV4-3 NA CASSLTGDGHSSNQPQHF TGCGCCAGCAGCTTGACAGGGGATGGCCACTCGAGCAATCAGCCCCAGCATTTT
TRBJ2-4 NA TRBV12-3/TRBV12-4 NA CASSLTRDIQYF TGTGCCAGCAGCCTAACTAGGGACATTCAGTACTTC
TRBJ2-3 TRBD2 TRBV7-8 NA CASSYLAGTGTDTQYF TGTGCCAGCAGCTACCTAGCGGGTACCGGCACAGATACGCAGTATTTT
TRBJ1-2 NA TRBV6-5 NA CASSYSVGGGEGYTF TGTGCCAGCAGTTACTCTGTCGGCGGGGGAGAGGGCTACACCTTC
TRBJ1-1 NA TRBV29-1 many CSVLQGGTEAFF TGCAGCGTTTTACAGGGCGGGACTGAAGCTTTCTTT
TRBJ2-1 TRBD1 TRBV20-1 NA CSASIFELTGTGGNEQFF TGCAGTGCTAGTATATTCGAACTTACCGGGACAGGGGGAAATGAGCAGTTCTTC
TRBJ1-2 TRBD1 TRBV29-1 few CSVKGAVYGYTF TGCAGCGTTAAGGGGGCTGTCTATGGCTACACCTTC
TRBJ1-2 TRBD1 TRBV4-1 NA CASSLGTGLYGYTF TGCGCCAGCAGCCTTGGGACAGGGCTTTATGGCTACACCTTC
TRBJ1-1 NA TRBV5-5 NA CASSFTGENTEAFF TGTGCCAGCAGCTTCACCGGGGAGAACACTGAAGCTTTCTTT
TRBJ2-2 NA TRBV6-2/TRBV6-3 NA CASSSSPGTGELFF TGTGCCAGCAGTAGCTCTCCCGGTACCGGGGAGCTGTTTTTT
TRBJ1-5 NA TRBV19 NA CASSIDRLSNQPQHF TGTGCCAGTAGTATAGACCGTCTTAGCAATCAGCCCCAGCATTTT
TRBJ1-4 NA TRBV19 NA CASSIIQGSGEKLFF TGTGCCAGTAGTATAATACAGGGATCAGGAGAAAAACTGTTTTTT
TRBJ2-3 NA TRBV24-1 NA CATSEPRLSRTDTQYF TGTGCCACCAGTGAACCCCGACTCTCTCGCACAGATACGCAGTATTTT
TRBJ1-3 NA TRBV6-6 NA CASREDPSGNTIYF TGTGCCAGCCGGGAGGACCCCTCTGGAAACACCATATATTTT
TRBJ1-6 TRBD1 TRBV7-9 NA CASSLVSKTGDSPLHF TGTGCCAGCAGCTTGGTCTCTAAGACAGGGGATTCACCCCTCCACTTT
TRBJ1-5 NA TRBV2 NA CASSIAPGGRQPQHF TGTGCCAGCAGCATAGCCCCCGGAGGGAGGCAGCCCCAGCATTTT
TRBJ1-1 NA TRBV7-9 NA CASSLAVGALRGGTEAFF TGTGCCAGCAGCTTAGCAGTCGGAGCCCTAAGGGGTGGCACTGAAGCTTTCTTT
TRBJ1-3 NA TRBV7-2 NA CASSPFTGSGNTIYF TGTGCCAGCAGCCCGTTCACAGGGAGTGGAAACACCATATATTTT
TRBJ1-2 NA TRBV9 once CASSVEGFNGYTF TGTGCCAGCAGCGTAGAGGGGTTTAATGGCTACACCTTC
TRBJ2-3 NA TRBV7-9 NA CASSLLASGTDTQYF TGTGCCAGCAGCTTACTTGCTAGCGGCACAGATACGCAGTATTTT
TRBJ2-1 TRBD1 TRBV27 few CASSPGTGGNEQFF TGTGCCAGCAGCCCCGGGACAGGGGGCAATGAGCAGTTCTTC
TRBJ1-5 TRBD1 TRBV11-2 NA CASSPGTGVTQPQHF TGTGCCAGCAGCCCCGGGACAGGGGTGACTCAGCCCCAGCATTTT
TRBJ2-3 NA TRBV3-1/TRBV3-2 NA CASSHRGDTQYF TGTGCCAGCAGCCATAGGGGAGATACGCAGTATTTT